This T cell receptor (beta chain) was sequenced in a study of blood T cell repertoires in COVID-19. Profiled with immunoSEQ multiplex PCR; TCRdb holds only in-frame clones, not every one. The table has some 190,000 clones, approximately 80% seen once. The V segment lost 6 bases and the J segment 5 bases; nucleotides outside the gene matches: 6. Germline values: CDR1 MNHEY, CDR2 SVGAGI. The CDR3 extends over 13 amino acids. The chain employs TRBV6-5 and TRBJ1-1, with 7 bases matching TRBD1. The sequencing input was peripheral blood. This clonotype was obtained from a man in his fifties or sixties with acute or convalescent COVID-19. Here the CDR3 reads CASSPQGWTEAFF. The CDR3 nucleotides read TGTGCCAGCAGCCCACAGGGGTGGACTGAAGCTTTCTTT.